The entry below describes one TCR beta chain. The CDR3 extends over 15 amino acids. Germline assignment: CDR1 SGDLS and CDR2 YYNGEE. V gave up 4 bases and J gave up 0 bases, with 10 bases separating them. The data originate from a study of blood T cell repertoires in COVID-19. Study in general: Whether acute or convalescent, the COVID-19 samples came from the United States, Italy and Spain. PBMCs, B-cell-depleted T cells, or T cells were the source of the cDNA or gDNA that made up the material.

Study processing details: Reference gene primer amplification gave estimated nucleated cell counts. The repertoire was sequenced with immunoSEQ multiplex PCR; TCRdb's copy has only in-frame clones and lacks some. V, J and clone size are those of that table, while D and trimming were read from the DNA. This sample has around 160,000 clones; just under 85% occur once, and the top ten carry about 3.2%. This TCR derives from a woman in her thirties or forties with active or convalescent COVID-19. Sequencing used peripheral blood. This chain uses TRBV9 with TRBJ2-2; D remains unclear. The CDR3 loop is CASSFVGANTGELFF. The CDR3 coding sequence is TGTGCCAGCAGCTTCGTAGGAGCGAACACCGGGGAGCTGTTTTTT.